This T cell receptor (beta chain) comes out of a study of chemoradiotherapy in HPV16-positive cancers (dated by TCRdb to between 2021 and 2024). Concerning the study at large: Using functional T-cell assays on cells from a couple of HPV16-positive patients, the researchers defined candidate HPV-specific T-cell clones and common TCR motifs. The study asked whether T-cell immunity to the HPV oncoproteins E6 and E7 changes during chemoradiotherapy and whether this immunity affects survival. The candidate HPV-specific TCRs and motifs were subsequently tracked in TCR repertoires obtained from 65 to 95 patients with HPV-related cancers. Overall results and qualifications from the work: The functional definition of HPV-specific T cells was derived from only two HPV16-positive patients, and the survival association was reported for HPV16-positive patients. In HPV16-positive patients, expansion of HPV-responsive T cells during chemoradiotherapy was found to be associated with improved recurrence-free survival. Expansion of candidate HPV-specific clones and E7-related TCR motifs was observed in the tumor microenvironment during treatment, whereas no such expansion was observed for non-HPV-specific T cells.

Measured from the cysteine to the phenylalanine, the CDR3 is 18 residues long. Only CDR3 DNA is held: 54 bases, read in frame from base 1. CDR1 and CDR2, per the germline V gene, are MGHRA and YSYEKL. V ends up 4 bases short and J 5 bases short, with an unmatched junction base count of 12. This clone is characterized as hyperexpanded (1% or more). The target of this receptor is not known. No base-level quality is on record; no much larger clone is a single base apart. Library creation used the immunoSEQ multiplex PCR assay. Not all clones reach the TCRdb copy of this immuneACCESS table, which keeps in-frame sequences only. Checked studies attribute under half of the gap to unresolved V genes and leave the rest unexplained. The sample profile shows approximately 450 clones; about 90% of them were found once. Of the sample, about 7% is held by the ten largest clones. Because repertoires were sampled repeatedly during chemoradiotherapy, clonal expansion in the tumor microenvironment could be followed.

This receptor was identified in a human donor with HPV-associated anogenital cancer. The source was tumor tissue, collected from a patient who underwent chemoradiotherapy. Rearrangement joined TRBV4-1 to TRBJ2-7; TRBD2 fits 15 bases in the junction. The DNA sequence reads TGCGCCAGCAGCCTGACCGGGACTAGCGGGGGGTCCTGGGACGAGCAGTACTTC. The encoded protein is CASSLTGTSGGSWDEQYF.